The 29 T cell receptor beta chains in this list originate from one sample, sequenced in a study of blood T cell repertoires in COVID-19. Sequencing was performed with immunoSEQ multiplex PCR; in TCRdb, only in-frame clones are kept and a portion is missing. This repertoire shows 90,000 or so clones, about 90% found once; its top ten account for about 1.7%. The sample comprised peripheral blood. The receptors stem from a human donor with active COVID-19. The donor label of this sample is uncertain.

The chain couples TRBV29-1 to TRBJ1-1, with D uncertain. CDR1 is SQVTM, CDR2 ANQGSEA, per germline. V was shortened by 0 bases and J by 0 bases, with 11 bases between the two germline ends. This CDR3 has 15 amino acids. The CDR3 DNA reads as TGCAGCGTTGAAGATTGGCGGCCCATGAACACTGAAGCTTTCTTT. Its translation is CSVEDWRPMNTEAFF.

In its sample, this clone was seen once. This rearrangement joins TRBV14 to TRBJ2-7; possible D gene TRBD1, 5 bases. The V end lost 0 bases, the J end lost 9 bases, and 12 bases lay between the germline ends. Germline loops: CDR1 SGHDN, CDR2 FVKESK. The CDR3 runs to 13 residues. The CDR3 region is CASSQDNPGRQYF. The CDR3 DNA reads as TGTGCCAGCAGCCAAGATAACCCAGGGCGGCAGTACTTC.

This sequence joins TRBV7-9 and TRBJ2-7; the D gene is possibly TRBD1 (6 bases). V lost 5 bases and J 6 bases, leaving 26 bases between the germline ends. This CDR3 has 17 amino acids. Germline lookup yields CDR1 SEHNR and CDR2 FQNEAQ (reference sequence). The CDR3 spells CASSTSKPGHEGREQYF. The CDR3 bases are TGTGCCAGCAGCACAAGCAAACCGGGACATGAGGGCCGCGAGCAGTACTTC. Drawing the rest from reference TRBV7-9 and TRBJ2-7, the complete variable domain is DTGVSQNPRHKITKRGQNVTFRCDPISEHNRLYWYRQTLGQGPEFLTYFQNEAQLEKSRLLSDRFSAERPKGSFSTLEIQRTEQGDSAMYLCASSTSKPGHEGREQYFGPGTRLTVT.

The chain is built from TRBV21-1 and TRBJ2-3; no DNA check was done on the table's D call, TRBD1. TRBV21-1 is a recognized pseudogene. This CDR3 is built from 14 residues. The CDR3 region has the DNA TGTGCCCGAACACTCCACCCAGGGACAGATACGCAGTATTTT. Amino acid sequence: CARTLHPGTDTQYF.

The chain recombines TRBV20-1 with TRBJ2-7, with D maybe TRBD2 (5 bases). Trimming shortened V by 3 bases and J by 3 bases, and 12 bases separated the two germline ends. The germline CDR1 and CDR2 sequences are DFQATT and SNEGSKA (reference sequence). The CDR3 contains 13 residues. In nucleotides, the CDR3 is TGCAGTGCTAGTTGGAGGTCAGGCTACGAGCAGTACTTC. Encoded protein: CSASWRSGYEQYF.

The V call is TRBV7-2, the J call TRBJ2-7; 11 bases align to TRBD1. Germline V gives CDR1 SGHTA, CDR2 FQGNSA. The CDR3 contains 16 residues. Trimming at V came to 2 bases and at J to 6 bases, leaving 9 bases not matched to a gene. The CDR3, as DNA: TGTGCCAGCAGCTTATTCTTCGGACAGGGGGCGGCCGAGCAGTACTTC. Encoded protein: CASSLFFGQGAAEQYF.

The CDR3 coding sequence is TGTGCCAGCAGTAACTTGGGACAGGGGATAGGGAACACTGAAGCTTTCTTT. Residues: CASSNLGQGIGNTEAFF. The V call is TRBV25-1, the J call TRBJ1-1; 10 bases map to TRBD1. V shed 5 bases, J shed 1 base, and the junction held 10 bases outside the gene matches. Per germline, CDR1 MGHDK and CDR2 SYGVNS. The CDR3 consists of 17 residues.

The chain links TRBV10-3 to TRBJ2-3; possible D gene TRBD2, 5 bases. Looked up from germline, CDR1 is ENHRY and CDR2 is SYGVKD. The CDR3 is 14 amino acids. V was clipped by 6 bases and J by 2 bases, with 12 bases between them. CDR3 sequence: CAISPGVATDTQYF. The CDR3 nucleotides are TGTGCCATCAGCCCCGGGGTCGCCACAGATACGCAGTATTTT.

A few counts support this clone. The chain couples TRBV6-6 to TRBJ1-5; unclear D gene. The CDR3 is made up of 14 amino acids. Trimming cost V 4 bases and J 0 bases, with 7 bases left between them. Germline loops: CDR1 MNHNY, CDR2 SVGAGI (reference sequence). The CDR3 DNA reads TGTGCCAGCAGTTTTTCCCATAGCAATCAGCCCCAGCATTTT. This codes for CASSFSHSNQPQHF.

In this sample, this clone turned up a few times. The rearrangement uses TRBV5-1 and TRBJ2-1; the match to TRBD2 covers 8 bases. This CDR3 has 16 amino acids. Per germline, CDR1 SGHRS and CDR2 YFSETQ. J was trimmed by 2 bases and V by 0 bases; bases with no gene match: 4. As DNA, the CDR3 is TGCGCCAGCAGCTTGGAGACTAGCGCCGCCTACAATGAGCAGTTCTTC. It encodes CASSLETSAAYNEQFF. Variable domain in full (rest from reference TRBV5-1 and TRBJ2-1): KAGVTQTPRYLIKTRGQQVTLSCSPISGHRSVSWYQQTPGQGLQFLFEYFSETQRNKGNFPGRFSGRQFSNSRSEMNVSTLELGDSALYLCASSLETSAAYNEQFFGPGTRLTVL.

The chain combines TRBV6-1 with TRBJ1-1, with a possible D match to TRBD1 (5 bases). Trimming left V 4 bases short and J 3 bases short, with 18 bases between. The CDR3 consists of 16 residues. CDR1 is MNHNS and CDR2 is SASEGT in the germline V gene. CDR3 in amino acids: CASSVAAGSLYTEAFF. The CDR3 DNA reads TGTGCCAGCAGTGTAGCGGCAGGGTCTCTGTACACTGAAGCTTTCTTT.

CDR3 bases: TGTGCCAGTACGGGGGAAAGCCTAACCAATTCACCCCTCCACTTT. This codes for CASTGESLTNSPLHF. The V gene is TRBV19, the J gene TRBJ1-6; D possibly corresponds to TRBD1 (5 bases). Trimming stripped 7 bases from V and 7 bases from J, with 17 bases between. Germline V CDR1 and CDR2: LNHDA, SQIVND (reference sequence). The CDR3 has 15 amino acids. The full variable domain, with the rest looked up from reference TRBV19 and TRBJ1-6, is DGGITQSPKYLFRKEGQNVTLSCEQNLNHDAMYWYRQDPGQGLRLIYYSQIVNDFQKGDIAEGYSVSREKKESFPLTVTSAQKNPTAFYLCASTGESLTNSPLHFGNGTRLTVT.

This sequence joins TRBV27 and TRBJ2-1; TRBD2 matches at 11 bases. Germline assignment: CDR1 MNHEY and CDR2 SMNVEV (reference sequence). The V segment lost 3 bases and the J segment 6 bases; nucleotides outside the gene matches: 16. The length of the CDR3 is 19 residues. CDR3 in amino acids: CASSFLGGSGGAGPNEQFF. The CDR3 DNA follows: TGTGCCAGCAGTTTCCTGGGAGGTAGCGGGGGGGCCGGGCCCAATGAGCAGTTCTTC.

This clone was recorded once. V is TRBV2 and J is TRBJ2-1; no reliable D call. Trimming shortened V by 0 bases and J by 1 base, and 10 bases separated the two germline ends. The CDR3 has 16 residues. CDR1 and CDR2 (germline): SNHLY, FYNNEI. As DNA, the CDR3 is TGTGCCAGCAGTGAAGCATCCGAGCGTTCCTACAATGAGCAGTTCTTC. Residues: CASSEASERSYNEQFF.

The J gene is TRBJ1-1, the V gene TRBV5-8; 9 nucleotides line up with TRBD1. From germline, CDR1 is SGHTS and CDR2 YDEGEE. This CDR3 is built from 15 residues. Trimming took 6 bases from V and 3 from J; bases not matched to a gene: 9. The CDR3 sequence is CASNGRTGEDTEAFF. CDR3 nucleotides: TGTGCCAGCAACGGAAGGACAGGGGAGGACACTGAAGCTTTCTTT.

In DNA, the CDR3 is TGTGCCACCAGTGATCTAGGGGGCAGGGGCTACACCTTC. Protein: CATSDLGGRGYTF. The chain employs TRBV24-1 and TRBJ1-2; TRBD1 matches at 7 bases. The CDR3 loop spans 13 amino acids. The V segment lost 3 bases and the J segment 8 bases; nucleotides outside the gene matches: 5. Germline values: CDR1 KGHDR, CDR2 SFDVKD.

This chain links TRBV28 with TRBJ1-6, with 7 bases aligning to TRBD1. Losses at the gene ends were 6 bases for V and 5 bases for J; bases not matched to a gene: 7. CDR1 and CDR2 (germline): MDHEN, SYDVKM. The CDR3 runs to 15 residues. CDR3 amino acids: CASSPADRDNSPLHF. DNA of the CDR3: TGTGCCAGCAGCCCCGCTGACAGGGATAATTCACCCCTCCACTTT.

This clone was seen just once. This sequence joins TRBV9 and TRBJ1-1, with a tentative D call TRBD1 (5 bases). V was trimmed by 3 bases and J by 1 base, leaving 13 bases between them. Germline V gene sequence: CDR1 SGDLS, CDR2 YYNGEE. The CDR3 covers 15 residues. DNA of the CDR3: TGTGCCAGCAGCGCATTAGGGACTGCGAACACTGAAGCTTTCTTT. It encodes CASSALGTANTEAFF.

J is TRBJ1-4 and V is TRBV6-5, with a tentative D call TRBD1 (6 bases). V was pared by 6 bases and J by 5 bases, with 16 bases between. The germline V gene encodes CDR1 MNHEY and CDR2 SVGAGI. This CDR3 is built from 15 residues. The CDR3 DNA follows: TGTGCCAGCAGCCCCTTTGGACAGCTCAATGAAAAACTGTTTTTT. Translating it yields CASSPFGQLNEKLFF.

V usage is TRBV7-9 and J usage is TRBJ2-5; D remains unclear. CDR3 length: 13 amino acids. The V end was cut by 3 bases, the J end by 2 bases, with 7 bases between. Germline CDR1 is SEHNR and CDR2 is FQNEAQ (reference sequence). The CDR3 DNA reads TGTGCCAGCAGCTTCAGAATACAAGAGACCCAGTACTTC. Translating it yields CASSFRIQETQYF. Full variable domain (outside the CDR3, taken from reference TRBV7-9 and TRBJ2-5): DTGVSQNPRHKITKRGQNVTFRCDPISEHNRLYWYRQTLGQGPEFLTYFQNEAQLEKSRLLSDRFSAERPKGSFSTLEIQRTEQGDSAMYLCASSFRIQETQYFGPGTRLLVL.

The chain employs TRBV6-5 and TRBJ1-1; weak D call: TRBD1 (6 bases). The V and J ends lost 8 bases and 6 bases respectively, with 10 bases between them. The CDR3 runs to 11 residues. CDR1 MNHEY and CDR2 SVGAGI come from the germline V gene. Written as DNA, the CDR3 is TGTGCCAGCTCAGGGGTTTCTGAAGCTTTCTTT. Translating it yields CASSGVSEAFF.

The chain carries TRBV11-3 and TRBJ2-1, with D possibly being TRBD1 (5 bases). From germline, CDR1 is SGHNT and CDR2 YENEEA. The CDR3 sequence is 15 residues long. Trimming removed 5 bases from V and 2 bases from J, with 13 bases in between. This CDR3 is CASSPHGATYNEQFF. The DNA for the CDR3 is TGTGCCAGCAGCCCCCATGGGGCTACCTACAATGAGCAGTTCTTC.

This clone was seen only once. The chain links TRBV2 to TRBJ2-5; D might be TRBD2 (7 bases). V was cut by 6 bases and J by 4 bases, with 30 bases left in between. CDR1 SNHLY and CDR2 FYNNEI come from the germline V gene. The CDR3 runs 19 residues. CDR3 residues: CASRGLGLPRGEKGETQYF. The CDR3 nucleotides are TGTGCCAGCAGGGGGTTGGGACTACCAAGGGGGGAAAAGGGAGAGACCCAGTACTTC.

The chain uses TRBV5-1 and TRBJ1-4; unclear D gene. The CDR3 loop spans 15 amino acids. Germline V gives CDR1 SGHRS, CDR2 YFSETQ. Trimming took off 4 bases at V and 4 bases at J, with 14 bases between the two ends. The CDR3 spells CASSIEAPGNEKLFF. Here the CDR3 DNA reads TGCGCCAGCAGCATCGAGGCGCCGGGTAATGAAAAACTGTTTTTT.

The chain has TRBV24-1 and TRBJ2-5; a weak D match, TRBD1 (7 bases). The germline V and J ends were trimmed by 4 bases and 4 bases, with 18 bases remaining between them. This CDR3 comprises 16 residues. Germline lookup yields CDR1 KGHDR and CDR2 SFDVKD. The CDR3 sequence: CATSEPLAGGRETQYF. The CDR3 DNA sequence: TGTGCCACCAGTGAGCCCCTAGCAGGGGGGAGAGAGACCCAGTACTTC.

The J gene is TRBJ2-3, the V gene TRBV7-3; the D is unclear. The CDR3 covers 13 residues. Trimming shortened V by 5 bases and J by 5 bases, and 11 bases separated the two germline ends. The germline CDR1 and CDR2 sequences are SGHTA and FQGTGA. Here the CDR3 DNA reads TGTGCCAGCAGCCTAGGCGTTAGAGATACGCAGTATTTT. Protein product: CASSLGVRDTQYF.

This sequence joins TRBV7-9 and TRBJ2-3; D gene uncertain. The germline V and J ends were trimmed by 3 bases and 0 bases, with 7 bases remaining between them. This CDR3 is 14 amino acids long. The germline CDR1 and CDR2 sequences are SEHNR and FQNEAQ (reference sequence). CDR3 sequence: CASSLEPSTDTQYF. CDR3 in DNA: TGTGCCAGCAGCTTGGAGCCTAGCACAGATACGCAGTATTTT.

This rearrangement joins TRBV18 to TRBJ2-3; D not certain. V was cut by 6 bases and J by 3 bases, with 7 bases left in between. Germline-derived CDR1 and CDR2 are KGHSH and LQKENI. CDR3 length equals 12 residues. For the CDR3, the DNA is TGTGCCAGCTCGGAACAGACAGATACGCAGTATTTT. This sequence encodes CASSEQTDTQYF.

This clone was seen a single time. V and J are TRBV4-3 and TRBJ2-3; TRBD2 matches at 11 bases. The J segment lost 0 bases and the V segment lost 3 bases, leaving 2 bases of the junction unmatched. From germline, CDR1 is LGHNA and CDR2 YSLEER. This CDR3 contains 16 residues. The chain's CDR3 is CASSQTSGVSTDTQYF. CDR3 bases: TGCGCCAGCAGCCAGACTAGCGGGGTCAGCACAGATACGCAGTATTTT.